This T cell receptor beta chain was recovered during a study of vaccination and CD4 T cells after COVID-19. Of note for this clonotype: Its antigen is still unknown.

Oncomine TCR Beta short-read sequencing was applied to DNA from cultured CD4+ T cells. Using the QIAamp micro DNA kit, genomic DNA was extracted from the CD4+ T cells that had been cultured. TCRdb independently ran MiXCR on the PCR reads; one entry per CDR3 protein. Here the sample spans some 8,500 distinct CDR3 sequences, about three fifths being singletons. The treatment denotes: approximately 9-day PBMC culture with coronavirus spike peptide pools or control peptides (ViraFEST assay). Material: CD4+ T cells from blood, cultured in vitro. The origin of this receptor is a human donor who had recovered from COVID-19.

This CDR3 is CSARDLRLAEETQYF. CDR3 nucleotides: TGCAGTGCTAGAGACCTCAGACTAGCGGAAGAGACCCAGTACTTC. The chain uses TRBV20-1 and TRBJ2-5; the match to TRBD2 covers 9 bases. Germline-derived CDR1 and CDR2 are DFQATT and SNEGSKA (reference sequence). The CDR3 runs 15 residues. The V gene end was trimmed by 0 bases and the J gene end by 3 bases; junction bases not matched to a gene: 5.